Listed here are 20 T cell receptor beta chains from one sample, sequenced in a study of low-dose radiotherapy and immunotherapy resistance in tumors. Gene-specific TRAV and TRBV primers were used for first-strand cDNA, covering alpha and beta chains. Over roughly 19 PCR cycles, TCRs were amplified from a constant-region primer and V-primer adapter. TCRdb recomputed calls from the reads with MiXCR, one row per CDR3 protein. There are fewer than 20,000 distinct CDR3 sequences in the sample; less than 85% occur only once, and over 9.5% lies in the top ten. The receptor source for this set is a human donor with advanced metastatic prostate, ovarian, gallbladder or colorectal cancer (not recorded which). This table probably holds off-target reads from a library built for another chain.

V usage is TRBV24-1 and J usage is TRBJ2-3, with no clear D. Germline V gene sequence: CDR1 KGHDR, CDR2 SFDVKD. The germline V and J ends were trimmed by 6 bases and 2 bases, with 17 bases remaining between them. CDR3 length equals 16 residues. The CDR3 nucleotides are TGTGCCACCAGTTTCGACACTCTCGACGACACAGATACGCAGTATTTT. Protein product: CATSFDTLDDTDTQYF.

This clonotype was counted once. This chain connects TRBV18 to TRBJ2-3; D ambiguous. Germline CDR1 KGHSH, CDR2 LQKENI. The CDR3 sequence is 12 residues long. The ends were cut back, 4 bases at V and 6 bases at J, with 8 bases in the middle. The CDR3 DNA reads as TGTGCCAGCTCACAGATCGGGGATACGCAGTATTTT. As protein: CASSQIGDTQYF.

V usage is TRBV28 and J usage is TRBJ2-1, with TRBD2 matching over 7 bases. The germline CDR1 and CDR2 sequences are MDHEN and SYDVKM. The trim removed 3 bases at V and 4 bases at J, leaving 6 bases unmatched. The length of the CDR3 is 15 residues. The CDR3, as DNA: TGTGCCAGCAGTTTCGGCGGGGGAAGATACAATGAGCAGTTCTTC. This gives the protein CASSFGGGRYNEQFF. Full variable domain (rest looked up from reference TRBV28 and TRBJ2-1): DVKVTQSSRYLVKRTGEKVFLECVQDMDHENMFWYRQDPGLGLRLIYFSYDVKMKEKGDIPEGYSVSREKKERFSLILESASTNQTSMYLCASSFGGGRYNEQFFGPGTRLTVL.

The chain carries TRBV28 and TRBJ2-7; TRBD1 matches 8 bases. Germline values: CDR1 MDHEN, CDR2 SYDVKM. The ends lost 7 bases at V and 7 bases at J; junction bases unmatched: 6. CDR3 length: 12 residues. The CDR3 here is CASMGQVREQYF. Written as DNA, the CDR3 is TGTGCCAGCATGGGACAGGTCCGGGAGCAGTACTTC.

V is TRBV11-2 and J is TRBJ2-7; 8 bases agree with TRBD2. Germline assignment: CDR1 SGHAT and CDR2 FQNNGV. Trimming at V came to 2 bases and at J to 7 bases, leaving 10 bases not matched to a gene. The CDR3 length is 15 residues. CDR3 region: CASSLLPGGPREQYF. CDR3 coding DNA: TGTGCCAGCAGCTTACTTCCGGGAGGGCCGCGAGAGCAGTACTTC. Combining the CDR3 with reference TRBV11-2 and TRBJ2-7 gives the whole variable domain EAGVAQSPRYKIIEKRQSVAFWCNPISGHATLYWYQQILGQGPKLLIQFQNNGVVDDSQLPKDRFSAERLKGVDSTLKIQPAKLEDSAVYLCASSLLPGGPREQYFGPGTRLTVT.

This chain uses TRBV27 with TRBJ2-7; perhaps TRBD1 as D (8 bases). Germline-derived CDR1 and CDR2 are MNHEY and SMNVEV (reference sequence). The V and J ends lost 3 bases and 1 base respectively, with 13 bases between them. The CDR3 has 15 amino acids. The CDR3 DNA reads TGTGCCAGCAGTTTGAGCGGGGACAGGTCCTACGAGCAGTACTTC. Protein sequence: CASSLSGDRSYEQYF.

CDR3 nucleotide sequence: TGCAGCGTTGATGGTGAAGCACAGAGTGCCACAGATACGCAGTATTTT. Protein: CSVDGEAQSATDTQYF. The gene calls are TRBV29-1 and TRBJ2-3; D gene ambiguous. The V and J ends lost 3 bases and 2 bases respectively, with 18 bases between them. Germline CDR1 and CDR2: SQVTM and ANQGSEA. CDR3 size: 16 residues.

The chain is built from TRBV6-2 or TRBV6-3 and TRBJ2-5; TRBD2 matches 12 bases. The CDR3 spans 15 residues. From germline, CDR1 is MNHEY and CDR2 SVGEGT. Trimming at V came to 5 bases and at J to 2 bases, leaving 3 bases not matched to a gene. CDR3 sequence (DNA): TGTGCCAGCAGTGCACTAGCGGGGGGACAAGAGACCCAGTACTTC. Its translation: CASSALAGGQETQYF.

The CDR3 bases are TGCAGCGTTGAGAGAGACGCGGGGACTGAAGCTTTCTTT. This codes for CSVERDAGTEAFF. This chain connects TRBV29-1 to TRBJ1-1; D call uncertain. Trimming left V 3 bases short and J 5 bases short, with 13 bases between. Germline V gives CDR1 SQVTM, CDR2 ANQGSEA. The CDR3 covers 13 residues.

This chain uses TRBV5-1 with TRBJ1-4; unclear D gene. The germline V and J ends were trimmed by 0 bases and 6 bases, with 6 bases remaining between them. The CDR3 is made up of 13 amino acids. The germline gives CDR1 SGHRS, CDR2 YFSETQ. The CDR3 nucleotides are TGCGCCAGCAGCTTGGCTGGGGATGAAAAACTGTTTTTT. Protein: CASSLAGDEKLFF.

This chain links TRBV7-2 with TRBJ1-5; maybe TRBD1 (5 bases). The CDR3 loop spans 14 amino acids. CDR1 is SGHTA and CDR2 is FQGNSA in the germline V gene. Trimming pared 5 bases from V and 1 base from J, leaving 9 bases between. The CDR3 sequence is CASSRQQSNQPQHF. CDR3 nucleotide sequence: TGTGCCAGCAGCAGACAGCAGAGCAATCAGCCCCAGCATTTT.

As regards this clonotype: Compared with germline, one end of the junction differs, possibly owing to a read error. The chain recombines TRBV7-2 with TRBJ2-1, with a possible D match to TRBD1 (6 bases). The CDR3 runs to 15 residues. The germline gives CDR1 SGHTA, CDR2 FQGNSA. The CDR3 DNA follows: TGTGCCAGTAGCTTAAGGGCAGGGGAGTGGAATGAGCAGTTCTTC. This gives the protein CASSLRAGEWNEQFF.

This clonotype was seen just once. The J gene is TRBJ2-2, the V gene TRBV14; D might be TRBD1 (5 bases). Germline CDR1 and CDR2: SGHDN and FVKESK. The CDR3 sequence is 16 residues long. With 0 bases removed from V and 6 bases from J, the gap between germline ends came to 14 bases. The CDR3 sequence: CASSQDPGGAAGELFF. The CDR3 DNA sequence: TGTGCCAGCAGCCAAGATCCCGGTGGGGCCGCCGGGGAGCTGTTTTTT.

This chain joins TRBV10-3 and TRBJ1-5, with a weak D call TRBD1 (5 bases). CDR1 and CDR2 (germline): ENHRY, SYGVKD. V was cut by 6 bases and J by 0 bases, with 9 bases left in between. CDR3 length: 14 residues. The CDR3 region is CAISRDSSNQPQHF. The CDR3 region has the DNA TGTGCCATCAGCCGGGACTCTAGCAATCAGCCCCAGCATTTT.

The chain carries TRBV28 and TRBJ2-7; tentatively, D is TRBD1 (6 bases). The CDR3 runs to 13 residues. The V end lost 7 bases, the J end lost 3 bases, and 13 bases lay between the germline ends. Germline-derived CDR1 and CDR2 are MDHEN and SYDVKM. The CDR3 is CASNPRGFYEQYF. DNA for the CDR3: TGTGCCAGCAACCCGAGGGGGTTCTACGAGCAGTACTTC.

CDR3 DNA sequence: TGTGCCAGTAGTCCAGGACCCGTGGGAGAAGGAAACACCATATATTTT. The encoded protein is CASSPGPVGEGNTIYF. The rearrangement joins TRBV19 to TRBJ1-3; D not resolved. This CDR3 has 16 residues. Germline CDR1 LNHDA, CDR2 SQIVND (reference sequence). V gave up 5 bases and J gave up 4 bases, with 18 bases separating them. Variable domain in full (rest from reference TRBV19 and TRBJ1-3): DGGITQSPKYLFRKEGQNVTLSCEQNLNHDAMYWYRQDPGQGLRLIYYSQIVNDFQKGDIAEGYSVSREKKESFPLTVTSAQKNPTAFYLCASSPGPVGEGNTIYFGEGSWLTVV.

This chain links TRBV7-3 with TRBJ2-7, with D perhaps being TRBD1 or TRBD2 (6 bases each). Trimming pared 5 bases from V and 7 bases from J, leaving 24 bases between. Germline V CDR1 and CDR2: SGHTA, FQGTGA. CDR3 length: 16 residues. The CDR3 sequence is CASSPQGGTLGGEQYF. CDR3 coding DNA: TGTGCCAGCAGCCCCCAAGGGGGGACCCTAGGCGGGGAGCAGTACTTC.

V is TRBV30 and J is TRBJ1-4; D possibly corresponds to TRBD1 (5 bases). Trimming removed 5 bases at V and 3 bases at J, with 13 bases between. This CDR3 contains 14 residues. CDR1 and CDR2 from the germline V gene are GTSNPN and SVGIG (reference sequence). The CDR3 loop reads CAWAGQAANEKLFF. The CDR3 DNA reads TGTGCCTGGGCGGGGCAGGCAGCTAATGAAAAACTGTTTTTT.

V gene TRBV4-1 combines with J gene TRBJ2-7; D is possibly TRBD2 (6 bases). Germline V gene sequence: CDR1 MGHRA, CDR2 YSYEKL. There are 16 residues in the CDR3. Between the trimmed V and J ends, which lost 4 bases and 1 base, there was a span of 17 bases. The CDR3 sequence: CASSPEAGLLSYEQYF. The CDR3, as DNA: TGCGCCAGCAGCCCTGAGGCGGGACTCCTATCCTACGAGCAGTACTTC.

The chain employs TRBV20-1 and TRBJ1-1; D not certain. This CDR3 has 13 residues. Trimming removed 0 bases at V and 5 bases at J, with 10 bases between. Looked up from germline, CDR1 is DFQATT and CDR2 is SNEGSKA (reference sequence). The CDR3 DNA reads as TGCAGTGCTAGAGACACTCTCCTGACTGAAGCTTTCTTT. It codes for CSARDTLLTEAFF.